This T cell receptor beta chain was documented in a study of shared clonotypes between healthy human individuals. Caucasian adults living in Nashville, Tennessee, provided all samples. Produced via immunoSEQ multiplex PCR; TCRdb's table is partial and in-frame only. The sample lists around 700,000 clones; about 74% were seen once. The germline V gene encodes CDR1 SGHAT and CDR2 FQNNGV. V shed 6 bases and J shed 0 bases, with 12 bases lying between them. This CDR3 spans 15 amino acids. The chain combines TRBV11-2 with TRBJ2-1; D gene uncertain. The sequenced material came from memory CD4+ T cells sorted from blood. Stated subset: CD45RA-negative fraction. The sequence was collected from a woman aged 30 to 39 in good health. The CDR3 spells CASSSRLYSYNEQFF. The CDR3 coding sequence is TGTGCCAGCAGTTCTCGACTGTACTCCTACAATGAGCAGTTCTTC.